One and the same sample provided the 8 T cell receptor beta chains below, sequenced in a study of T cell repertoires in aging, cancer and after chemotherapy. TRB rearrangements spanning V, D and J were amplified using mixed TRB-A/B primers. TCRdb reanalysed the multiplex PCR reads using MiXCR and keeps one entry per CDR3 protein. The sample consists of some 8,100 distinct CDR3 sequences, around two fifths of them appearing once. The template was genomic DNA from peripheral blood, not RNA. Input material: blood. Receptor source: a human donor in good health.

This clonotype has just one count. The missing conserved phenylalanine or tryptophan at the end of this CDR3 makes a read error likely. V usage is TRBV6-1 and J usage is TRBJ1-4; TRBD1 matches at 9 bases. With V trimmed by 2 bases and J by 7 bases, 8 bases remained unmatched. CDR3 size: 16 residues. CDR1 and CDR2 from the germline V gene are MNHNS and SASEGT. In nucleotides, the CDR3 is TGTGCCAGCAGTGAAACAGCCGGGACAGGGCTTGAAAAACTGTTTTCT. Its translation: CASSETAGTGLEKLFS.

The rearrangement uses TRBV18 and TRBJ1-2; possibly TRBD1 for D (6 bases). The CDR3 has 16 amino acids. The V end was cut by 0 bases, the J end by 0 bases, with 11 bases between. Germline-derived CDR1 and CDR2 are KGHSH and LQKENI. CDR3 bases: TGTGCCAGCTCACCACCGAACAGGGTAGCTAACTATGGCTACACCTTC. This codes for CASSPPNRVANYGYTF.

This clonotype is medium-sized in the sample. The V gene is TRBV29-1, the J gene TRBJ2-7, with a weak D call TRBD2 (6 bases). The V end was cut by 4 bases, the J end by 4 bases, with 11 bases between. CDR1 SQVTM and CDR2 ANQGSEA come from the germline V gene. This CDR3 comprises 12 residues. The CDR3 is CSVGGGIYEQYF. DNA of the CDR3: TGCAGCGTTGGAGGCGGGATATACGAGCAGTACTTC.

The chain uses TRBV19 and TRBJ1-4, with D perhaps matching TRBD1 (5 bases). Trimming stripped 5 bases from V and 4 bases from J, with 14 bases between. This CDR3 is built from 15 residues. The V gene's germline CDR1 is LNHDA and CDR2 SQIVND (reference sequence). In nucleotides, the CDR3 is TGTGCCAGTAGTCTCACCCTCAGGGTTAATGAAAAACTGTTTTTT. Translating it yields CASSLTLRVNEKLFF.

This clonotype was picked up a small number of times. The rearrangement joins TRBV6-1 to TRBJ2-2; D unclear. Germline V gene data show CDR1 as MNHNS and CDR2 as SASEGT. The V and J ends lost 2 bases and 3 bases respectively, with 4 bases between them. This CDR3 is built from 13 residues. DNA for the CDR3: TGTGCCAGCAGTGAACAGTACACCGGGGAGCTGTTTTTT. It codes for CASSEQYTGELFF.

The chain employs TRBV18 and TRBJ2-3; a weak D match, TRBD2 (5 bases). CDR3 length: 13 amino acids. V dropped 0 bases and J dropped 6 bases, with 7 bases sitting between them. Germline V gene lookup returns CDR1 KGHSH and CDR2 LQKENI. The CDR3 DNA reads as TGTGCCAGCTCACCACCGGGAGCGGATACGCAGTATTTT. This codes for CASSPPGADTQYF.

CDR3 in amino acids: CASSYVRGLGNQPQHF. The CDR3 coding sequence is TGTGCCAGCAGTTACGTCAGGGGGCTCGGCAATCAGCCCCAGCATTTT. This chain uses TRBV6-2 or TRBV6-3 with TRBJ1-5, with 8 bases lining up with TRBD1. This CDR3 comprises 16 residues. J lost 2 bases, V lost 2 bases, and 5 bases had no gene match. The germline gives CDR1 MNHEY, CDR2 SVGEGT.

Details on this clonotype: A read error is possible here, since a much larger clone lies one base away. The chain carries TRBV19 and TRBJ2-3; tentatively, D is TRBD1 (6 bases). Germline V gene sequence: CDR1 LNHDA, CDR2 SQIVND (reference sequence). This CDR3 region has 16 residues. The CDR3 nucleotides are TGTGCCAGTAGTATGGCAGGGGCCCGGAGCACAGATACGCAGAATTTT. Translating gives CASSMAGARSTDTQNF.